This T cell receptor beta chain was found in a study of T cell responses to AZD1222 COVID-19 vaccine. Points on this clone: Its ends do not fully match the called genes, so a read error is possible.

Only in-frame clones appear in the TCRdb table, and some are missing; sequencing was by immunoSEQ multiplex PCR. The sample yields 75,000 to 100,000 clones, 70% to 90% seen once. The input for sequencing was peripheral blood, taken on day 0 of AZD1222 vaccination. This TCR was sampled from an adult in good health.

The CDR3 DNA follows: TGTGCCAGCAGCCTTGGGAACTCTGGCTACACCTTC. Protein sequence: CASSLGNSGYTF. The gene calls are TRBV28 and TRBJ1-2; no definite D call. This CDR3 spans 12 amino acids. The germline V gene has CDR1 MDHEN and CDR2 SYDVKM.